The entry below describes one T cell receptor beta chain. The data derive from a study of blood T cell repertoires in COVID-19. Study context: Material from acute and convalescent COVID-19 was sourced from the United States, Italy and Spain. Sources were T cells, B-cell-depleted T cells, or PBMCs; the material itself was cDNA or gDNA.

In the source study's methods: The assay estimated nucleated cells by amplifying reference gene primers. Using immunoSEQ multiplex PCR, the repertoire was profiled, and TCRdb retains in-frame clones only, with some absent. V and J calls and clone size follow that table, whereas D and trimming were derived from the DNA. There are around 140,000 clones in the sample; roughly 84% occur only once, and more than 1.2% lies in the top ten. CDR1 is MGHRA, CDR2 YSYEKL, per germline. The CDR3 extends over 16 amino acids. The V and J ends lost 0 bases and 3 bases respectively, with 11 bases between them. The genes are TRBV4-1 and TRBJ1-4; D is perhaps TRBD1 (5 bases). The TCR originated in a man in his sixties with acute or convalescent COVID-19. The sample comprised peripheral blood. The CDR3 loop reads CASSQDPGPSNEKLFF. As DNA, the CDR3 is TGCGCCAGCAGCCAAGATCCAGGGCCCTCTAATGAAAAACTGTTTTTT.